This T cell receptor (beta chain) was identified in a study of OX40 agonist ivuxolimab in advanced cancers. Overall study context: Antecedent anti-PD-1, anti-PD-L1 or anti-CTLA-4 therapy was permissible, with under 50% having received some.

Findings and caveats of the study: Among the lowest levels of clonal expansion were found in partial responders at 0.1-3.0 mg/kg. Some patients who did not respond also had low normalized T-cell clonal expansion.

Method: immunoSEQ multiplex PCR; TCRdb's copy keeps in-frame clones and lacks some. The table includes about 100,000 clones, 90% detected once. Concerning this clone: The antigen remains unidentified.

The J segment lost 2 bases and the V segment lost 4 bases, leaving 9 bases of the junction unmatched. The CDR3 consists of 16 residues. Germline values: CDR1 SGHNT, CDR2 YYREEE (reference sequence). This rearrangement joins TRBV5-4 to TRBJ2-5, with TRBD2 matching 9 bases. The specimen was CD4+ or CD8+ T cells sorted from blood, collected in a trial of the OX40 agonist ivuxolimab. This clonotype was sampled from an adult with an advanced solid tumor such as melanoma, head and neck, liver or kidney cancer. CDR3 in amino acids: CASSQGSGRSQETQYF. For the CDR3, the DNA is TGTGCCAGCAGCCAAGGAAGCGGGAGGTCACAAGAGACCCAGTACTTC.